The subject of this entry is one T cell receptor (beta chain). Trimming took 3 bases from V and 0 from J, leaving 9 bases between them. Per germline, CDR1 KGHSH and CDR2 LQKENI. The CDR3 runs 15 residues. The sample is drawn from a study of T cell responses to AZD1222 COVID-19 vaccine. TCRdb's table, derived via immunoSEQ multiplex PCR, lists solely in-frame clones and lacks some. The data contain 80,000 to 90,000 clones, around 90% of them singletons. This receptor was identified in an adult who received the AZD1222 COVID-19 vaccine. This chain uses TRBV18 with TRBJ1-5; D is undetermined. The sequenced sample was peripheral blood, obtained 28 days after the second AZD1222 dose. The CDR3 loop is CASSPEGYSNQPQHF. As DNA, the CDR3 is TGTGCCAGCTCACCGGAGGGTTATAGCAATCAGCCCCAGCATTTT.